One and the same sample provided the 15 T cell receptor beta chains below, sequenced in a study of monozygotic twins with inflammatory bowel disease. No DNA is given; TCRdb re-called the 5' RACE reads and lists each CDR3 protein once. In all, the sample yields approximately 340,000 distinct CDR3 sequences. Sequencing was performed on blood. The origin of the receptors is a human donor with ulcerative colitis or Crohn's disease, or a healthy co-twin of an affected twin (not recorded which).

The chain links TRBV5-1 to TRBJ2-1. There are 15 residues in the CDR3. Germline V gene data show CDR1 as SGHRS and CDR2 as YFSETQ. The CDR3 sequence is CASSWGWEPYNEQFF.

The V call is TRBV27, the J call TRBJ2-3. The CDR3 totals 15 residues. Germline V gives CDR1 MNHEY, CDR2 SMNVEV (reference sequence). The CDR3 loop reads CASSLRPYPTDTQYF.

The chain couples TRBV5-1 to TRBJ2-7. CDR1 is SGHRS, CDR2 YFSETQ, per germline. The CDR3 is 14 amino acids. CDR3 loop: CASSLGSSRNEQYF.

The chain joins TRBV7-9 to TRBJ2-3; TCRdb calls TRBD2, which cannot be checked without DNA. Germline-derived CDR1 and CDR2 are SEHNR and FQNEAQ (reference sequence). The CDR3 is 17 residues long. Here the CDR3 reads CASSLLLGLADENTQYF.

CDR3 loop: CASSLLGGVAQDSCDF. The V and J genes are TRBV28 and TRBJ2-7; TCRdb designates TRBD1, a call that cannot be tested without DNA. Germline loops: CDR1 MDHEN, CDR2 SYDVKM. The CDR3 consists of 16 residues.

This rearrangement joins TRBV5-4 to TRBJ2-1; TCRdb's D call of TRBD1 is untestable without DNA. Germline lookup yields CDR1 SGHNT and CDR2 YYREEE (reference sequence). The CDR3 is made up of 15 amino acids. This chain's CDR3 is CASSLGPGGTGEQFF.

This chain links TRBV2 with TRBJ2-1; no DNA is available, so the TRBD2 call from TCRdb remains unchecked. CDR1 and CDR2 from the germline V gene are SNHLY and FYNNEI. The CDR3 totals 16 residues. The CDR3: CASSRNRGGSYNEQFF.

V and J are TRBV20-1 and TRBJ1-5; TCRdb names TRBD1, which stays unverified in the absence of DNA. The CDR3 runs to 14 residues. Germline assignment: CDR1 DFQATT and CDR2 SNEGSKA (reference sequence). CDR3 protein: CSARGGGSNHPQHF.

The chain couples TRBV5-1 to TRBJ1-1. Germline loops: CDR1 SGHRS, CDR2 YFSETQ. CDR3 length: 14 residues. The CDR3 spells CASSLGGVGTEAFF.

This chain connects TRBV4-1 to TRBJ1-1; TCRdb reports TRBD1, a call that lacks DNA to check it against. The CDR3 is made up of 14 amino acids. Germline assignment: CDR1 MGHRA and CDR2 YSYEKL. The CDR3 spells CASSLWGAKVGAFF.

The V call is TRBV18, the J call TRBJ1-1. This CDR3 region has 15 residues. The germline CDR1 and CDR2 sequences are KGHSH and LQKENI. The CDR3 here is CASSPTAALNTEAFF. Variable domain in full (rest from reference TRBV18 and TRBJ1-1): NAGVMQNPRHLVRRRGQEARLRCSPMKGHSHVYWYRQLPEEGLKFMVYLQKENIIDESGMPKERFSAEFPKEGPSILRIQQVVRGDSAAYFCASSPTAALNTEAFFGQGTRLTVV.

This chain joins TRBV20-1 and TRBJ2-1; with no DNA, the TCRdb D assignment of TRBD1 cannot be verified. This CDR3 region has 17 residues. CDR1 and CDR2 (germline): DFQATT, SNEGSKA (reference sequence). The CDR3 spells CSARIPSGGGSYNEQFF.

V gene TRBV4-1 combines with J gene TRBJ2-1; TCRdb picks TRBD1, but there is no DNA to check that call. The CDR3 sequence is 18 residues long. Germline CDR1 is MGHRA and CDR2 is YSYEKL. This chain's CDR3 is CASSQGIQSGGATDEQFF.

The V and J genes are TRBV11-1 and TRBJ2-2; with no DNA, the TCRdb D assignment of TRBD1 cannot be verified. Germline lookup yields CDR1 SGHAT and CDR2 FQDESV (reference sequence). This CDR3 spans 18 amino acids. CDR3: CASSFWGWGPLETGELFF.

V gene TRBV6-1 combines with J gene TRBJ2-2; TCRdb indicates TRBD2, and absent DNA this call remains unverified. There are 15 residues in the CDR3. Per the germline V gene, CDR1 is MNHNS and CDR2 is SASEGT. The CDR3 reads CASSTGLADTGELFF.